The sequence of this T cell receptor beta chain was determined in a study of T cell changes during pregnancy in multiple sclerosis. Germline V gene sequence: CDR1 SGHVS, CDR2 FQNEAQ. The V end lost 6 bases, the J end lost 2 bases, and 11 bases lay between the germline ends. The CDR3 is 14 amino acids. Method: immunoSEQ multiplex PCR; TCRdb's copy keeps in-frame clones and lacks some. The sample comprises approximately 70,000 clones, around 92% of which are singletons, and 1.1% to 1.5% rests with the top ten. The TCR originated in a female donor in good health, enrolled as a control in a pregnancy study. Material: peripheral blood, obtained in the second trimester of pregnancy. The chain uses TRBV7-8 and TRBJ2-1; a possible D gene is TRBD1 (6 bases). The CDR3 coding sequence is TGTGCCAGCAGGCCCCGGGACACCTACAATGAGCAGTTCTTC. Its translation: CASRPRDTYNEQFF.